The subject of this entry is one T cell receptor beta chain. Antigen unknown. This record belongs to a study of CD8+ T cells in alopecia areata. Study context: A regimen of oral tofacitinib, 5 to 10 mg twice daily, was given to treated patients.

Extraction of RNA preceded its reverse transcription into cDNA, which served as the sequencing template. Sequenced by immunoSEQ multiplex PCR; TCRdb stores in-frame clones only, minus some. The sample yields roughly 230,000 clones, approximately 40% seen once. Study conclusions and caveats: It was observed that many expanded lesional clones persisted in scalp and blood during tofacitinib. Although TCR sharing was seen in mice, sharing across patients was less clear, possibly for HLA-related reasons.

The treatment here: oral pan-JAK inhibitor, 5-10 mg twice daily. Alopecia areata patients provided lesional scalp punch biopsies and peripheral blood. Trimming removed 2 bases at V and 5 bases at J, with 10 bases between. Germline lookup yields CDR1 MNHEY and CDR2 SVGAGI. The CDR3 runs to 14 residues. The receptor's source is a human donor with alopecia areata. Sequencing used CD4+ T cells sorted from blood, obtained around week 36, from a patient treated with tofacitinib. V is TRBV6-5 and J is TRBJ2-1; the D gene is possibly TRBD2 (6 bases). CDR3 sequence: CASSYTGRNNEQFF. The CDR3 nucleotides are TGTGCCAGCAGTTACACTGGGAGGAACAATGAGCAGTTCTTC.